This entry concerns a single T cell receptor beta chain. What antigen it recognizes has not been identified. The sample holds no much larger clone one base away, and base qualities are not on file. Peripheral blood CD8+ and CD4+ T cells from healthy donors, Susac syndrome patients and multiple sclerosis patients were profiled using high-throughput TCR beta sequencing. The multiple sclerosis controls were treatment-naive patients whose relapsing-remitting disease, either stable or active, fulfilled the revised McDonald criteria. Bulk CD8+ and CD4+ T cells were purified by magnetic negative isolation, while CD8+ TEMRA cells were enriched using FACS. Blood was collected in EDTA tubes and processed within 24 hours, with PBMCs isolated through density gradient centrifugation. PBMCs destined for TCR sequencing were cryopreserved in liquid nitrogen and later thawed in a 37 °C water bath. A purity of at least 90% was achieved for sorted or isolated CD4+, CD8+ and CD8+ TEMRA cells.

These data belong to a study of CD8 T cells in Susac syndrome (dated by TCRdb to about 2019). Notes on the research overall: Whether CD8+ T cell activation and differentiation in Susac syndrome was antigen driven was tested using repertoire sequencing. The study compared CD8+ T cell repertoire clonality among around 11 healthy donors, around 14 Susac syndrome patients and fewer than 19 multiple sclerosis patients. Results and caveats for the whole study, not just this receptor: The study acknowledged that relatively few individuals were included in the TCR sequencing and HLA analysis.

V and J are truncated by 9 bases and 1 base respectively, leaving an intervening sequence of 12 bases. From a lookup of the germline V gene (reference sequence), CDR1 and CDR2 are MNHEY and SMNVEV. The CDR3 starts with the cysteine, ends with the phenylalanine, and has 13 residues. Only the CDR3 DNA is retained, 39 bases long and in frame from the first base. RNA was extracted using the RNeasy kit, and roughly 0.5 to 1 ug of the RNA was reverse transcribed with random hexamers. TCR beta CDR3 regions were amplified with the immunoSEQ multiplex PCR assay covering 54 Vbeta and 13 Jbeta segments. To correct PCR amplification bias, a synthetic template baseline was used for both primer optimization and computational correction. In the authors' own workflow: Reads were assigned to V, D and J genes according to IMGT and analyzed in immunoSEQ Analyzer, with only productive sequences retained. Clonality was calculated as one minus the Shannon entropy normalized by log2 of the number of productive unique sequences. For each patient and control, public and private clones were evaluated among the 100 most prevalent clones. Clones were defined as Susac-specific if absent from the healthy and MS cohorts, from 1052 published viral clones and from other ImmuneACCESS disease sequences. TCRdb took the public reads, trimmed them with fastp at Q25, ran MiXCR for clone calling and kept in-frame beta chains. A single entry per CDR3 protein holds the most common genes and DNA from its merged rows. The V and J calls were not made by the authors but by TCRdb's processing. The sample table records about 300,000 distinct CDR3 sequences; about 85% of these occur just once. Together, the top ten hold approximately 0.11% of the sample.

The sequence is built from TRBV27 and TRBJ1-1; too little of a D gene remains to name it. Sequenced input: CD8+ T cells from PBMCs. The TCR originated in a human donor with multiple sclerosis. The DNA reads as follows: TGTGCCAGTCGCTCTTTCAGGAACACTGAAGCTTTCTTT. This codes for CASRSFRNTEAFF.